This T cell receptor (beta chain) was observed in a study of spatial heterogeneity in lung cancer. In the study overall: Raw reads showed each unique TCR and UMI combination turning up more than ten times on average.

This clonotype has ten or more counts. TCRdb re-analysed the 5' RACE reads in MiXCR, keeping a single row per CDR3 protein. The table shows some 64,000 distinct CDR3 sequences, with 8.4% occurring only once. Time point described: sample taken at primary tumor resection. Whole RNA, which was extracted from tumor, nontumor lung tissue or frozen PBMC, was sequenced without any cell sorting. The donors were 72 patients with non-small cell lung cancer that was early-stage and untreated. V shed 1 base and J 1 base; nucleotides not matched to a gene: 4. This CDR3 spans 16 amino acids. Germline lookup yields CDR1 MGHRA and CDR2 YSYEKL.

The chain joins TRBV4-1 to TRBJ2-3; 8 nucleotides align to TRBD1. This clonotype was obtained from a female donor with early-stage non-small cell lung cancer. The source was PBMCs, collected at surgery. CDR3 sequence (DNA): TGCGCCAGCAGCCAAGCCGACAGGGGCGGCACAGATACGCAGTATTTT. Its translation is CASSQADRGGTDTQYF.